Below, 7 T cell receptor beta chains from the same sample are listed, as sequenced in a study of CDR3 diversity in severe acne. MiXCR was run by TCRdb on the PCR reads, yielding one entry per CDR3 protein. Of more than 85,000 distinct CDR3 sequences in the sample, roughly half were seen once. The sequenced sample consisted of blood. These receptors originate from a male donor in good health, serving as a control.

The V call is TRBV2, the J call TRBJ1-5; 7 nucleotides line up with TRBD1. The J segment lost 5 bases and the V segment lost 7 bases, leaving 5 bases of the junction unmatched. CDR1 is SNHLY and CDR2 is FYNNEI in the germline V gene. The CDR3 totals 13 residues. Here the CDR3 DNA reads TGTGCCAGCAACTCAGGGGGGGATCAGCCCCAGCATTTT. Translation: CASNSGGDQPQHF.

Only a few counts were recorded for this clonotype. The chain recombines TRBV20-1 with TRBJ1-5; D unclear. The CDR3 loop spans 13 amino acids. Trimming removed 6 bases at V and 7 bases at J, with 16 bases between. The germline V gene has CDR1 DFQATT and CDR2 SNEGSKA (reference sequence). The CDR3 DNA sequence: TGCAGTGCCCTATTGGGTGGTCGGCAGCCCCAGCATTTT. Translated, it gives CSALLGGRQPQHF.

This clonotype was found a few times. In DNA, the CDR3 is TGTGCCAGCAGTGCACGGGGACAGGACAACACAGATACGCAGTATTTT. Its translation is CASSARGQDNTDTQYF. V gene TRBV25-1 combines with J gene TRBJ2-3; 8 nucleotides align to TRBD1. J gave up 2 bases and V 4 bases, and 8 bases lay outside the gene matches. This CDR3 comprises 16 residues. Germline V gene sequence: CDR1 MGHDK, CDR2 SYGVNS. The full variable domain, its missing parts supplied by reference TRBV25-1 and TRBJ2-3, is EADIYQTPRYLVIGTGKKITLECSQTMGHDKMYWYQQDPGMELHLIHYSYGVNSTEKGDLSSESTVSRIRTEHFPLTLESARPSHTSQYLCASSARGQDNTDTQYFGPGTRLTVL.

The rearrangement uses TRBV9 and TRBJ2-7, with a tentative D call TRBD1 (6 bases). Trimming stripped 7 bases from V and 7 bases from J, with 24 bases between. The CDR3 runs to 15 residues. Germline-derived CDR1 and CDR2 are SGDLS and YYNGEE. CDR3 coding DNA: TGTGCCAGCGCTAGGGACACCAGCTACGAGCAGGAGCAGTACTTC. It translates to CASARDTSYEQEQYF.

The CDR3 loop is CAISELRDRAAGYTF. The CDR3 DNA follows: TGTGCCATCAGTGAACTCCGGGACAGGGCCGCGGGCTACACCTTC. The V call is TRBV10-3, the J call TRBJ1-2, with TRBD1 identical over 9 bases. The ends lost 3 bases at V and 8 bases at J; junction bases unmatched: 10. CDR3 length: 15 residues. CDR1 and CDR2 (germline): ENHRY, SYGVKD.

The genes are TRBV5-1 and TRBJ1-5, with D unresolved. Per germline, CDR1 SGHRS and CDR2 YFSETQ. The CDR3 runs 15 residues. Between the trimmed V and J ends, which lost 0 bases and 5 bases, there was a span of 12 bases. The CDR3 nucleotides read TGCGCCAGCAGCTTGGGCGGGGTTTTGGATCAGCCCCAGCATTTT. The encoded protein is CASSLGGVLDQPQHF.

The chain links TRBV19 to TRBJ1-6, with D unclear. Per germline, CDR1 LNHDA and CDR2 SQIVND (reference sequence). V lost 3 bases and J lost 0, with 9 bases in between. There are 16 residues in the CDR3. The CDR3 DNA sequence: TGTGCCAGTAGTATCCGGAAGAGCTCCTATAATTCACCCCTCCACTTT. Residues: CASSIRKSSYNSPLHF.